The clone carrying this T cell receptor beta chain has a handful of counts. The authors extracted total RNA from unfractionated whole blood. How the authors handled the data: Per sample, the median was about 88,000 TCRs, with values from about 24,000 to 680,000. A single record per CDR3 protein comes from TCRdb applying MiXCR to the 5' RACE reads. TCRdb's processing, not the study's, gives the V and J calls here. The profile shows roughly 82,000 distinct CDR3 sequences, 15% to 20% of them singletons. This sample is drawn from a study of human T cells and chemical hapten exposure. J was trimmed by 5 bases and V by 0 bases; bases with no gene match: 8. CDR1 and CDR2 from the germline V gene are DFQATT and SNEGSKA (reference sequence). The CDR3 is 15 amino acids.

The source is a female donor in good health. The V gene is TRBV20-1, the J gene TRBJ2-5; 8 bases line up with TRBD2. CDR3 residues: CSARELAAEWETQYF. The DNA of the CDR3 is TGCAGTGCTAGAGAACTAGCGGCCGAATGGGAGACCCAGTACTTC.